What follows describes a single T cell receptor (beta chain). Its matching antigen is unknown. The data are from a study of T cell responses to AZD1222 COVID-19 vaccine. Study in general: Second doses were pooled across both intervals (about 4 or about 12 weeks).

The method was immunoSEQ multiplex PCR; TCRdb's version includes in-frame clones alone and lacks a portion of them. This sample has under 140,000 clones, with 88% found just once. The germline V gene encodes CDR1 MGHRA and CDR2 YSYEKL. This CDR3 has 15 amino acids. Trimming shortened V by 4 bases and J by 8 bases, and 17 bases separated the two germline ends. Whole-study findings and limits: The study identified only a handful of AZD1222 recipients as seropositive at baseline. As reported, nearly half of all spike-specific TCRs target variant regions that are unmutated. Breadth and depth of Spike-specific TCRs rose after two AZD1222 doses.

Source: peripheral blood, taken on day 0 of AZD1222 vaccination. The rearrangement joins TRBV4-1 to TRBJ2-2, with a weak D call TRBD1 (6 bases). This clonotype was obtained from an adult in good health. The CDR3 DNA reads TGCGCCAGCAGCCTCGAGCTACAGGGATCTGGGGAGCTGTTTTTT. Encoded protein: CASSLELQGSGELFF.